These T cell receptor beta chains were read from a single sample in a study of radiotherapy plus CTLA-4 blockade in lung cancer. The protocol was immunoSEQ multiplex PCR, while the TCRdb copy is restricted to in-frame clones and leaves out a portion. The table has 120,000 or so clones, approximately 90% seen once; the top ten hold 5.5% to 7%. The specimen comprised peripheral blood, sampled from a patient treated with radiotherapy plus ipilimumab. The receptors stem from a human donor with non-small cell lung cancer that progressed on radiotherapy plus ipilimumab. CDR3s include the opening cysteine and the closing phenylalanine or tryptophan. The D gene is left open where the match is weak. For some rows the clone size is stated as once, few or many, or as a class when expanded; others skip it.

d_call clone_size j_call v_call cdr3_aa cdr3_nt
TRBD1 - TRBJ1-5 TRBV28 CASRRTGGSQPQHF TGTGCCAGCAGACGAACAGGGGGAAGTCAGCCCCAGCATTTT
- - TRBJ2-1 TRBV27 CASSLRSSYNEQFF TGTGCCAGCAGTTTAAGATCCAGCTACAATGAGCAGTTCTTC
TRBD2 - TRBJ2-7 TRBV6-5 CASSYSASGISYEQYF TGTGCCAGCAGTTACTCGGCTAGCGGGATATCTTATGAGCAGTACTTC
TRBD2 - TRBJ2-3 TRBV10-3 CAISESSGSRDTQYF TGTGCCATCAGTGAGTCCAGCGGGAGTAGAGATACGCAGTATTTT
- - TRBJ1-4 TRBV4-2 CASSQEGGDRYLFF TGTGCCAGCAGCCAAGAGGGCGGGGACCGTTACCTGTTTTTT
- - TRBJ2-2 TRBV11-3 CASSRRRTGELFF TGTGCCAGCAGCCGAAGGCGGACCGGGGAGCTGTTTTTT
- - TRBJ2-1 TRBV7-3 CASSSGHHPPNNEQFF TGTGCCAGCAGCTCCGGACATCATCCCCCCAACAATGAGCAGTTCTTC
- - TRBJ2-1 TRBV25-1 CASSGAPGAGDNEQFF TGTGCCAGCAGTGGGGCCCCCGGGGCCGGGGACAATGAGCAGTTCTTC
TRBD1 - TRBJ1-1 TRBV19 CATGTVKNTEAFF TGTGCCACCGGGACAGTAAAGAACACTGAAGCTTTCTTT
- - TRBJ1-1 TRBV13 CASSLIRELMTEAFF TGTGCCAGCAGCTTAATACGGGAGCTCATGACTGAAGCTTTCTTT
- - TRBJ2-1 TRBV11-2 CASSHNQGDNEQFF TGTGCCAGCAGCCATAACCAGGGTGACAATGAGCAGTTCTTC
TRBD2 - TRBJ2-7 TRBV5-4 CASKPGLAGVEQYF TGTGCCAGCAAACCGGGACTAGCGGGAGTCGAGCAGTACTTC
- once TRBJ1-2 TRBV5-1 CASSLAGSNYGYTF TGCGCCAGCAGCTTGGCCGGATCAAACTATGGCTACACCTTC
- - TRBJ2-2 TRBV5-5 CASSLRKGTNTGELFF TGTGCCAGCAGCTTAAGGAAGGGGACGAACACCGGGGAGCTGTTTTTT
- - TRBJ2-3 TRBV11-2 CASSLWGSTDTQYF TGTGCCAGCAGCTTATGGGGGAGCACAGATACGCAGTATTTT
- - TRBJ1-2 TRBV6-5 CASSIHTNNYGYTF TGTGCCAGCAGTATCCATACCAATAACTATGGCTACACCTTC
- - TRBJ2-3 TRBV16 CASSQSRSVADTQYF TGTGCCAGCAGCCAATCCCGATCGGTCGCTGATACGCAGTATTTT
- - TRBJ2-2 TRBV27 CASSSTNTGELFF TGTGCCAGCAGCTCGACGAACACCGGGGAGCTGTTTTTT
- - TRBJ1-2 TRBV4-1 CASSQGVQVVYGYTF TGCGCCAGCAGCCAAGGGGTCCAGGTAGTCTATGGCTACACCTTC
- once TRBJ1-2 TRBV2 CASSRQVRGGGYTF TGTGCCAGCAGCCGACAGGTGCGGGGGGGAGGCTACACCTTC
TRBD1 - TRBJ2-5 TRBV5-4 CASSRGQVETQYF TGTGCCAGCAGCAGGGGGCAGGTGGAGACCCAGTACTTC
- - TRBJ2-1 TRBV5-1 CASSLDGTRGGSEQFF TGCGCCAGCAGCTTGGACGGGACCAGGGGGGGTTCGGAGCAGTTCTTC
TRBD2 once TRBJ2-2 TRBV7-2 CASSPSGSNGELFF TGTGCCAGCAGCCCTAGCGGGAGTAACGGGGAGCTGTTTTTT
TRBD2 - TRBJ2-1 TRBV7-3 CASSFTGLAEYNEQFF TGTGCCAGCAGCTTCACAGGACTAGCAGAGTACAATGAGCAGTTCTTC
- - TRBJ2-3 TRBV7-9 CASSLGLSTDTQYF TGTGCCAGCAGCTTGGGACTGAGCACAGATACGCAGTATTTT
- - TRBJ2-5 TRBV15 CATSRGPQETQYF TGTGCCACCAGTAGGGGACCGCAAGAGACCCAGTACTTC
TRBD2 - TRBJ2-1 TRBV27 CASSRLAGANEQFF TGTGCCAGCAGCCGACTAGCGGGAGCCAATGAGCAGTTCTTC
TRBD2 - TRBJ2-7 TRBV11-3 CASSRGGSYEQYF TGTGCCAGCAGCCGCGGGGGCTCCTACGAGCAGTACTTC
- - TRBJ1-5 TRBV5-1 CASSLGGDQPQHF TGCGCCAGCAGCTTGGGCGGGGATCAGCCCCAGCATTTT
- - TRBJ2-3 TRBV5-1 CASSIPGDDTQYF TGCGCCAGCAGCATTCCAGGGGACGATACGCAGTATTTT
TRBD1 - TRBJ1-2 TRBV27 CASTPLTGEGYGYTF TGTGCCAGCACCCCCCTGACAGGGGAGGGATATGGCTACACCTTC